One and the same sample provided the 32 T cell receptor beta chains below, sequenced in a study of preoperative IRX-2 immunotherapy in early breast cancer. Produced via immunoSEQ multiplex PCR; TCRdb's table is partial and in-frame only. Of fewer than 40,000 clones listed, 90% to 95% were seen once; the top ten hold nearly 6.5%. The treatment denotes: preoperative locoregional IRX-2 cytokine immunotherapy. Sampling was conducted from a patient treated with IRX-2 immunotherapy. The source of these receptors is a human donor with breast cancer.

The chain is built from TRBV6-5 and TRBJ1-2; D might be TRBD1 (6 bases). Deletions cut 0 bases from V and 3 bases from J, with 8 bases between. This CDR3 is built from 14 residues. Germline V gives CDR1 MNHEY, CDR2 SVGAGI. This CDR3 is CASSYSTGYYGYTF. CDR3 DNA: TGTGCCAGCAGTTACTCCACAGGGTACTATGGCTACACCTTC.

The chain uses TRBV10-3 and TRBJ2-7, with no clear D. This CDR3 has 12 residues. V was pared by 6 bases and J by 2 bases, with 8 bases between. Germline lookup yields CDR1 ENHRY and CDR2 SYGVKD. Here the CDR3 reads CAIRLETYEQYF. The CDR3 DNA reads TGTGCCATCAGGTTAGAGACCTACGAGCAGTACTTC.

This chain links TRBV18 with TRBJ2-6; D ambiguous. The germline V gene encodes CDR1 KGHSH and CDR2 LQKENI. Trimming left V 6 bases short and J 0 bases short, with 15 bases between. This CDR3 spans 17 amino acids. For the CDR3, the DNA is TGTGCCAGCTCCCCCGTTGTGAGGAGCTCTGGGGCCAACGTCCTGACTTTC. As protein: CASSPVVRSSGANVLTF.

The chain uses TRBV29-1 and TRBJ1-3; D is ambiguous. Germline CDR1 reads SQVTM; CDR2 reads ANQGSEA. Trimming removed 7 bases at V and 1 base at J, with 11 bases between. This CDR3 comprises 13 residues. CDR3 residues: CSGVEGSGNTIYF. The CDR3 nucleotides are TGCAGCGGTGTGGAGGGTTCTGGAAACACCATATATTTT.

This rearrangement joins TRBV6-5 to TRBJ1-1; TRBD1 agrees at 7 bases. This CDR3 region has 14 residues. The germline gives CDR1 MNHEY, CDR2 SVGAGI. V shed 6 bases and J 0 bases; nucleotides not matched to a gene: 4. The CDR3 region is CASRPQGVNTEAFF. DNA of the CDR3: TGTGCCAGCAGGCCCCAGGGGGTGAACACTGAAGCTTTCTTT.

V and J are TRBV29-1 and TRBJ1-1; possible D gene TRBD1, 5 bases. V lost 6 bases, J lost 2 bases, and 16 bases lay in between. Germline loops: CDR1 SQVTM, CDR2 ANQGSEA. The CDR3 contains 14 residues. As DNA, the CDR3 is TGCAGCGTGGAGGGGCAGGATCTCAACACTGAAGCTTTCTTT. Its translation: CSVEGQDLNTEAFF.

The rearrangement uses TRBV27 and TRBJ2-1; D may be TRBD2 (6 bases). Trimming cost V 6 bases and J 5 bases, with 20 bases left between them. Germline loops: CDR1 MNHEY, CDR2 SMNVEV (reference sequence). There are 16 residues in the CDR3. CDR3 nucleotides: TGTGCCAGCAGGCCTTTCGGGACTGGTAAAAACAATGAGCAGTTCTTC. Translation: CASRPFGTGKNNEQFF.

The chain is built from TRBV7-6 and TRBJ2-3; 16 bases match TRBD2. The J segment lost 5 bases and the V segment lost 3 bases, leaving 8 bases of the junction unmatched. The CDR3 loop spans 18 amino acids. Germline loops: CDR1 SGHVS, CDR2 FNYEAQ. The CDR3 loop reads CASSLGTSGGDLVDTQYF. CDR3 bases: TGTGCCAGCAGCTTGGGGACTAGCGGGGGGGACCTCGTAGATACGCAGTATTTT.

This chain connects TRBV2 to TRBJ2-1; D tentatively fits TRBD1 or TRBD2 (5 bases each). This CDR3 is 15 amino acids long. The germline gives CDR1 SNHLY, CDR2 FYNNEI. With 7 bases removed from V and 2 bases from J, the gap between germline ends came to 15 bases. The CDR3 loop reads CASISQGVTYNEQFF. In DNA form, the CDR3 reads TGTGCCAGCATTTCGCAGGGAGTAACCTACAATGAGCAGTTCTTC. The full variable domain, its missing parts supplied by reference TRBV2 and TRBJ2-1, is EPEVTQTPSHQVTQMGQEVILRCVPISNHLYFYWYRQILGQKVEFLVSFYNNEISEKSEIFDDQFSVERPDGSNFTLKIRSTKLEDSAMYFCASISQGVTYNEQFFGPGTRLTVL.

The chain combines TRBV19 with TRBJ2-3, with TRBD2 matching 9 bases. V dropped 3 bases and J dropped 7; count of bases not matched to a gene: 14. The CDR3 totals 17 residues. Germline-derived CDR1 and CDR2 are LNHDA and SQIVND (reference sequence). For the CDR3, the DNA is TGTGCCAGTAGTATCGGTATCGCGGGAGGGGGGCGGAATACGCAGTATTTT. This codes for CASSIGIAGGGRNTQYF.

CDR3 DNA: TGTGCCAGCAGTCCCTATTGGGGCCCGGAGACCCAGTACTTC. Translation gives CASSPYWGPETQYF. This chain joins TRBV2 and TRBJ2-5; TRBD1 might be the D (5 bases). Germline-derived CDR1 and CDR2 are SNHLY and FYNNEI. Trimming removed 5 bases from V and 5 bases from J, with 15 bases in between. This CDR3 spans 14 amino acids.

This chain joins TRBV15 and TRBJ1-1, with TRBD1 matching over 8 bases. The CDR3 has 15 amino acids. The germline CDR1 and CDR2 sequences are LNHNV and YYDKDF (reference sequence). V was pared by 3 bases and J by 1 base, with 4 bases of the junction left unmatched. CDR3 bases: TGTGCCACCAGCAGCGACAGGGGCAGGAACACTGAAGCTTTCTTT. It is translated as CATSSDRGRNTEAFF.

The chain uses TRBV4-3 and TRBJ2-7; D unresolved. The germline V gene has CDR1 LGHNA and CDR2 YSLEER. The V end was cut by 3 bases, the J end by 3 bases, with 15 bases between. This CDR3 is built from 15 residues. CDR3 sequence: CASSQVVGGNYEQYF. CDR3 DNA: TGCGCCAGCAGCCAGGTAGTGGGCGGAAACTACGAGCAGTACTTC.

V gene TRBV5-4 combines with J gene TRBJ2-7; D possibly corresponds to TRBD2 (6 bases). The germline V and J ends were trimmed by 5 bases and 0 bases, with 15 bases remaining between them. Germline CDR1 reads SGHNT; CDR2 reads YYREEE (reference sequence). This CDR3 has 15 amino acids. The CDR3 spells CASSRRGLSSYEQYF. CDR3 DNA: TGTGCCAGCAGTCGGAGGGGCTTAAGCTCCTACGAGCAGTACTTC. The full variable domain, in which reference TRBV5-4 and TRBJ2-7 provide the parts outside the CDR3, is ETGVTQSPTHLIKTRGQQVTLRCSSQSGHNTVSWYQQALGQGPQFIFQYYREEENGRGNFPPRFSGLQFPNYSSELNVNALELDDSALYLCASSRRGLSSYEQYFGPGTRLTVT.

DNA for the CDR3: TGTGCCAGCAGCGCCTCATTGGATGGCTACACCTTC. Translation: CASSASLDGYTF. The V call is TRBV7-9, the J call TRBJ1-2; D remains unclear. V lost 5 bases, J lost 6 bases, and 10 bases lay in between. CDR1 is SEHNR, CDR2 FQNEAQ, per germline (reference sequence). The CDR3 length is 12 residues.

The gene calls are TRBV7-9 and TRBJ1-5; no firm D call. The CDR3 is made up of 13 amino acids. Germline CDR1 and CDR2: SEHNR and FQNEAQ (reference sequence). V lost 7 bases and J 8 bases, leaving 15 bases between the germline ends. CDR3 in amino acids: CASTVAGIEPQHF. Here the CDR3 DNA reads TGTGCCAGCACGGTAGCTGGGATTGAGCCCCAGCATTTT.

Here the CDR3 reads CASSDPYRGNEKLFF. The CDR3 DNA follows: TGTGCCAGCAGTGACCCATATAGGGGTAATGAAAAACTGTTTTTT. The chain uses TRBV25-1 and TRBJ1-4; TRBD1 might be the D (5 bases). The germline V gene has CDR1 MGHDK and CDR2 SYGVNS. Trimming cost V 3 bases and J 4 bases, with 12 bases left between them. CDR3 size: 15 residues.

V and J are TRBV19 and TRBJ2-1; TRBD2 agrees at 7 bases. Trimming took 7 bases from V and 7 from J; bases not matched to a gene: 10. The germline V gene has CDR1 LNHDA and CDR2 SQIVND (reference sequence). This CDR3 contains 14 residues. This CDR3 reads CASTTREIENEQFF. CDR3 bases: TGTGCCAGTACCACGCGGGAGATCGAGAATGAGCAGTTCTTC.

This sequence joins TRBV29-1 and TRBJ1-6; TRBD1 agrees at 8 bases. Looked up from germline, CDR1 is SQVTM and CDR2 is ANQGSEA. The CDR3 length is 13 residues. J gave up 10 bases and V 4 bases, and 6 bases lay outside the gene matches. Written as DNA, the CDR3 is TGCAGCGTTGTGGTGACAGGGGACTCACCCCTCCACTTT. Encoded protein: CSVVVTGDSPLHF.

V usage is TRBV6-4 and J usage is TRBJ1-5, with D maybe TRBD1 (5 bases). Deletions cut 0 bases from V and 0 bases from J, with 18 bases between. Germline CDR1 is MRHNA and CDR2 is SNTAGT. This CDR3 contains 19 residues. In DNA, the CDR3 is TGTGCCAGCAGTGACTCATCGGAGGGAACCAGGGATAGCAATCAGCCCCAGCATTTT. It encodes CASSDSSEGTRDSNQPQHF.

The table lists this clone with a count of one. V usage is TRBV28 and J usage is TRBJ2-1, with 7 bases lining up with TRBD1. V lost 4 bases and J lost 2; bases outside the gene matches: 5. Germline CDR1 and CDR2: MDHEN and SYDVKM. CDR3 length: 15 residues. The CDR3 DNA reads TGTGCCAGCAGTTATGACAGGGAGACCTACAATGAGCAGTTCTTC. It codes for CASSYDRETYNEQFF.

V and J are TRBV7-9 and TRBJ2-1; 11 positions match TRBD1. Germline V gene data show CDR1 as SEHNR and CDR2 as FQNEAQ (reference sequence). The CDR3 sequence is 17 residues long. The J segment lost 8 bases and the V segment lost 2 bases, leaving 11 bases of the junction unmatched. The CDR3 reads CASSLLFRDRGSHEQFF. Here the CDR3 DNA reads TGTGCCAGCAGCTTATTATTCCGGGACAGGGGGAGTCATGAGCAGTTCTTC. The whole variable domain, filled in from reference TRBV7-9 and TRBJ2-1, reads DTGVSQNPRHKITKRGQNVTFRCDPISEHNRLYWYRQTLGQGPEFLTYFQNEAQLEKSRLLSDRFSAERPKGSFSTLEIQRTEQGDSAMYLCASSLLFRDRGSHEQFFGPGTRLTVL.

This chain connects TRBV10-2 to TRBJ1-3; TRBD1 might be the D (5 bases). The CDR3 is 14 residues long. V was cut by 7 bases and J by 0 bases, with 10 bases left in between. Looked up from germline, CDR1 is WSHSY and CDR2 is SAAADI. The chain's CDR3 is CASMGRSSGNTIYF. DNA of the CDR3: TGCGCCAGCATGGGACGGAGCTCTGGAAACACCATATATTTT.

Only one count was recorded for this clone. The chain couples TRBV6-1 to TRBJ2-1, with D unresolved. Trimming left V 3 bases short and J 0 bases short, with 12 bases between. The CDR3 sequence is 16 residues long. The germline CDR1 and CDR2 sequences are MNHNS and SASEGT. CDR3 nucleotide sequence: TGTGCCAGCAGTGAGTCCAGGTGGAGCTCCTACAATGAGCAGTTCTTC. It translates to CASSESRWSSYNEQFF.

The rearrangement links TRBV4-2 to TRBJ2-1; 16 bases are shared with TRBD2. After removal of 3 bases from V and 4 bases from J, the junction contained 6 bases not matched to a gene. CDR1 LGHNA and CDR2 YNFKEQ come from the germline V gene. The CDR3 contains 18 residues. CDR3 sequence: CASSHLPGLAGGYNEQFF. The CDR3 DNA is TGTGCCAGCAGCCACCTTCCGGGACTAGCGGGGGGGTACAATGAGCAGTTCTTC.

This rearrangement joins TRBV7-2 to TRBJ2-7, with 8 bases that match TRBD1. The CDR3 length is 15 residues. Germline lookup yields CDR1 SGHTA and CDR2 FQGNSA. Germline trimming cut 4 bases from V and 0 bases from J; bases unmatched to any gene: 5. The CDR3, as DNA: TGTGCCAGCAGCTCCGGACAGGGATTCTCCTACGAGCAGTACTTC. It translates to CASSSGQGFSYEQYF.

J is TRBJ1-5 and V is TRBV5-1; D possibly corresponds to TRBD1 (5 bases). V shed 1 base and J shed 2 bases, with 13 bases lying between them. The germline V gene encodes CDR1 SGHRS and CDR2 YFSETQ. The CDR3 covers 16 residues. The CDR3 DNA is TGCGCCAGCAGCTTGCGAGGGGTGGAAGGCAATCAGCCCCAGCATTTT. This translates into CASSLRGVEGNQPQHF.

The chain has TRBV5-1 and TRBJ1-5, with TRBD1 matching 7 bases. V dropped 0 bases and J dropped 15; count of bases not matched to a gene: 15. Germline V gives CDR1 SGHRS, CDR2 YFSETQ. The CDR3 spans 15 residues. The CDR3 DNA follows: TGCGCCAGCAGCTTGGGTGGGACAGTTTCCGAATTTTGGCATTTT. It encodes CASSLGGTVSEFWHF.

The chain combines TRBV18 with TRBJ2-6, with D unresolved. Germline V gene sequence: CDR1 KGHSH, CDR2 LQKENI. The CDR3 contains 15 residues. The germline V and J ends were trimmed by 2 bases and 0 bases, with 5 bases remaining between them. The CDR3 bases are TGTGCCAGCTCACCAGGAAGCTCTGGGGCCAACGTCCTGACTTTC. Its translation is CASSPGSSGANVLTF.

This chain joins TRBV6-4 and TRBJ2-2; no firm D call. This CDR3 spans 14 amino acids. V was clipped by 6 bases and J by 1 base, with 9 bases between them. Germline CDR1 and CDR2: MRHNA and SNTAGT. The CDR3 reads CASRSPGNTGELFF. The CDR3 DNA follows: TGTGCCAGCAGATCCCCGGGGAACACCGGGGAGCTGTTTTTT.

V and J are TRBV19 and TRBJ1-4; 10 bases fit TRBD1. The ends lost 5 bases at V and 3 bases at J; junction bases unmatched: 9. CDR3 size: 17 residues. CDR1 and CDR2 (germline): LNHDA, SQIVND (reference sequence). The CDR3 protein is CASSPGTGVRANEKLFF. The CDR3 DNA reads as TGTGCCAGTAGTCCAGGGACAGGGGTTAGGGCTAATGAAAAACTGTTTTTT.

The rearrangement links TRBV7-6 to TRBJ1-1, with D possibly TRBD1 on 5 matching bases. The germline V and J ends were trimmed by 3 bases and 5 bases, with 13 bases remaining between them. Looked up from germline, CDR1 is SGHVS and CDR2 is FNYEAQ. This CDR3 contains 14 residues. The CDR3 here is CASSFGGSGTEAFF. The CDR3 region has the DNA TGTGCCAGCAGCTTCGGGGGATCGGGGACTGAAGCTTTCTTT.